Listed below are T cell receptor beta chains from one sample, sequenced in a study of T-cell memory formation after mild COVID-19. One entry per CDR3 protein, called by TCRdb with MiXCR from the 5' RACE reads. The data show 200,000 to 250,000 distinct CDR3 sequences, with around 8.8% seen just once and 3.5% held by the top ten. Sequenced input: PBMCs or a T cell subset sorted from them (not recorded which). The receptors come from a man aged 18 to 35 who had mild COVID-19 (a few samples of this study predate the infection). Cell type and time point are not known. Each CDR3 is given with its conserved first and last residue. Each record gives: clone size, D gene, V gene, J gene, CDR3 protein, CDR3 DNA. The D gene is left open where the match is weak. Size values are once, few and many counts, or a class for expanded clones, and some rows have none.

>NA|NA|TRBV6-2/TRBV6-3|TRBJ2-7
CASSYLAGTNEQYF
TGTGCCAGCAGTTACTTGGCAGGGACGAACGAGCAGTACTTC
>NA|TRBD2|TRBV12-3/TRBV12-4|TRBJ2-2
CASRVPGGKDTGELFF
TGTGCCAGCAGGGTGCCCGGGGGGAAGGACACCGGGGAGCTGTTTTTT
>NA|NA|TRBV27|TRBJ1-5
CASSLTGTQPQHF
TGTGCCAGCAGTTTAACAGGGACTCAGCCCCAGCATTTT
>few|NA|TRBV5-1|TRBJ2-5
CASSLERMWYF
TGCGCCAGCAGCTTGGAGAGGATGTGGTACTTC
>few|NA|TRBV2|TRBJ2-3
CASKGRFADTQYF
TGTGCCAGCAAGGGCAGGTTCGCAGATACGCAGTATTTT
>NA|NA|TRBV2|TRBJ2-7
CASSPRDLTYEQYF
TGTGCCAGCAGTCCCCGAGACCTAACCTACGAGCAGTACTTC
>NA|NA|TRBV5-1|TRBJ1-6
CAISLEGNGSPLHF
TGCGCCATCAGCTTGGAGGGAAATGGTTCACCCCTCCACTTT
>many|NA|TRBV7-2|TRBJ2-1
CASSLRSKGDNEQFF
TGTGCCAGCAGCTTAAGGTCTAAGGGGGACAATGAGCAGTTCTTC
>NA|TRBD1|TRBV5-6|TRBJ2-5
CASSFLGQGKQTQYF
TGTGCCAGCAGCTTTTTGGGACAGGGAAAACAGACCCAGTACTTC
>many|NA|TRBV5-1|TRBJ2-7
CASSLESGDTYEQYF
TGCGCCAGCAGCTTGGAGTCAGGGGACACCTACGAGCAGTACTTC
>NA|NA|TRBV5-1|TRBJ2-7
CASSLNPETYEQYF
TGCGCCAGCAGCTTGAATCCGGAAACCTACGAGCAGTACTTC
>NA|NA|TRBV5-1|TRBJ1-3
CASRSGTDLNTIYF
TGCGCCAGCAGGTCCGGGACCGACCTAAACACCATATATTTT
>NA|TRBD2|TRBV18|TRBJ2-5
CASSPPSGNQETQYF
TGTGCCAGCTCACCTCCAAGCGGGAACCAAGAGACCCAGTACTTC
>NA|NA|TRBV4-2|TRBJ2-5
CASSRKGAALDQETQYF
TGTGCCAGCAGCCGCAAAGGTGCGGCGCTAGACCAAGAGACCCAGTACTTC
>few|TRBD2|TRBV10-3|TRBJ2-3
CAISGGKDTQYF
TGTGCCATCAGCGGGGGGAAAGATACGCAGTATTTT
>once|NA|TRBV20-1|TRBJ2-7
CSLIDGRNYEQYF
TGCAGCCTTATTGACGGACGCAATTACGAGCAGTACTTC
>NA|TRBD1|TRBV6-6|TRBJ2-1
CASSYLGTVLSYNEQFF
TGTGCCAGCAGTTACCTCGGGACAGTCTTATCCTACAATGAGCAGTTCTTC
>NA|NA|TRBV7-7|TRBJ2-1
CASSLVSSDSEQFF
TGTGCCAGCAGCTTAGTGTCTAGCGACAGTGAGCAGTTCTTC
>NA|NA|TRBV6-5|TRBJ1-1
CASSYANPGSGTEAFF
TGTGCCAGCAGTTACGCTAACCCAGGGAGTGGTACTGAAGCTTTCTTT
>NA|TRBD1|TRBV7-8|TRBJ1-5
CASSSSRDRYQPQHF
TGTGCCAGCAGCTCCTCCCGGGACAGATATCAGCCCCAGCATTTT
>NA|TRBD2|TRBV3-1|TRBJ2-3
CASSQVPILLAGGASTDTQYF
TGTGCCAGCAGCCAAGTCCCCATTTTACTAGCGGGGGGCGCAAGCACAGATACGCAGTATTTT
>few|NA|TRBV4-2|TRBJ2-3
CASSGGGTGTDTQYF
TGTGCCAGCAGCGGAGGGGGGACAGGCACAGATACGCAGTATTTT
>NA|TRBD1|TRBV29-1|TRBJ1-2
CSVVPRTGGGYGYTF
TGCAGCGTTGTCCCTCGGACAGGGGGCGGCTATGGCTACACCTTC
>NA|TRBD2|TRBV5-6|TRBJ2-5
CASSGGGAVETQYF
TGTGCCAGCAGCGGCGGGGGGGCCGTTGAGACCCAGTACTTC
>few|NA|TRBV4-3|TRBJ2-5
CASSQDYRGRETQYF
TGCGCCAGCAGCCAAGATTATCGAGGAAGAGAGACCCAGTACTTC
>NA|NA|TRBV6-5|TRBJ1-6
CASSYKGGTLRNSPLHF
TGTGCCAGCAGTTACAAGGGGGGGACTTTGAGGAATTCACCCCTCCACTTT
>NA|NA|TRBV12-3/TRBV12-4|TRBJ2-4
CASRRSGRGLTLAKNIQYF
TGTGCCAGCAGACGTTCAGGACGGGGGCTCACTTTAGCCAAAAACATTCAGTACTTC
>few|NA|TRBV9|TRBJ2-1
CASATGGGNEQFF
TGTGCCAGCGCAACCGGGGGAGGCAATGAGCAGTTCTTC
>few|NA|TRBV5-1|TRBJ1-2
CASSPIQEVYTF
TGCGCCAGCAGCCCGATACAGGAGGTCTACACCTTC
>few|NA|TRBV6-2/TRBV6-3|TRBJ1-5
CASSTQNSNQPQHF
TGTGCCAGCAGTACACAGAATAGCAATCAGCCCCAGCATTTT
>NA|NA|TRBV5-1|TRBJ1-2
CASSKGGEDYGYTF
TGCGCCAGCAGCAAAGGGGGAGAGGACTATGGCTACACCTTC
>few|TRBD1|TRBV29-1|TRBJ2-5
CSVETGARETQYF
TGCAGCGTTGAAACAGGGGCACGAGAGACCCAGTACTTC